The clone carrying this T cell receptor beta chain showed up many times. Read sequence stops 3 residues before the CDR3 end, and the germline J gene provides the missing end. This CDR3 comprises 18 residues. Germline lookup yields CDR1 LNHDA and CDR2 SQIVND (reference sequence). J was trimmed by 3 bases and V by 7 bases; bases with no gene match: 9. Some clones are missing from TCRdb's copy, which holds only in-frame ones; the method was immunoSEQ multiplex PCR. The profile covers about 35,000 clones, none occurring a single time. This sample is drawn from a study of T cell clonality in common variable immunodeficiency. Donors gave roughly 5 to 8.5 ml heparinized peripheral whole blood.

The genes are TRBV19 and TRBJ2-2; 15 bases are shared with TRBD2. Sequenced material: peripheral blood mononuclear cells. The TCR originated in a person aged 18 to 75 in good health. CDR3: CASTRGLAGGEYTGELFF. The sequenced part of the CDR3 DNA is TGTGCCAGTACCCGGGGACTAGCGGGAGGCGAGTACACCGGGGAG.